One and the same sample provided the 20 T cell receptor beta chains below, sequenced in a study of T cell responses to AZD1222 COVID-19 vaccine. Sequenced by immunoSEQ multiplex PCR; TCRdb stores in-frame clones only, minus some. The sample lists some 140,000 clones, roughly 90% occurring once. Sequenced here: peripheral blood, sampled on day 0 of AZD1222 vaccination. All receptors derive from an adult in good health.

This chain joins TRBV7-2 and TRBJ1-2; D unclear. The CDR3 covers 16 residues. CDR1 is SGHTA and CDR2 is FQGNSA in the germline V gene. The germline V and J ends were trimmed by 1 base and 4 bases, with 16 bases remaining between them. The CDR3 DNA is TGTGCCAGCAGCTTAGAGTTTCGGCGGTCCCCCTATGGCTACACCTTC. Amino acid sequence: CASSLEFRRSPYGYTF.

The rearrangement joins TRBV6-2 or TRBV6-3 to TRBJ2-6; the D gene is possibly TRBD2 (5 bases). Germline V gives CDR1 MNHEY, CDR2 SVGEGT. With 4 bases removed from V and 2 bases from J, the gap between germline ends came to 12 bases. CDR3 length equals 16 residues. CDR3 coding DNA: TGTGCCAGCAGTTTGAGCGGAATGGCTGGGGCCAACGTCCTGACTTTC. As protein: CASSLSGMAGANVLTF.

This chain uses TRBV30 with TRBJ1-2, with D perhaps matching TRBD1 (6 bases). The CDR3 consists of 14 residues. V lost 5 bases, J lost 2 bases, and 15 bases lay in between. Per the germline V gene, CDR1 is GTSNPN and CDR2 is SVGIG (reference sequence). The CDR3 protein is CAWSRPGGNYGYTF. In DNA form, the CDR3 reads TGTGCCTGGTCTCGGCCGGGGGGCAACTATGGCTACACCTTC.

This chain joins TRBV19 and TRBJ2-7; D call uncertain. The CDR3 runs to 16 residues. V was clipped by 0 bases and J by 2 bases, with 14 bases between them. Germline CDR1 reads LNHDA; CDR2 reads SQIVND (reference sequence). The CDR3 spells CASSIDRHSATYEQYF. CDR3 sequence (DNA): TGTGCCAGTAGTATAGATCGACACTCCGCGACCTACGAGCAGTACTTC.

CDR3 sequence reads: CATSRATDGYTF. The CDR3 region has the DNA TGTGCCACCAGCAGAGCAACTGACGGCTACACCTTC. The V gene is TRBV15, the J gene TRBJ1-2; unclear D gene. The CDR3 runs 12 residues. CDR1 and CDR2 (germline): LNHNV, YYDKDF (reference sequence). The V gene lost 1 base and the J gene lost 8 bases, with 8 bases spanning the gap.

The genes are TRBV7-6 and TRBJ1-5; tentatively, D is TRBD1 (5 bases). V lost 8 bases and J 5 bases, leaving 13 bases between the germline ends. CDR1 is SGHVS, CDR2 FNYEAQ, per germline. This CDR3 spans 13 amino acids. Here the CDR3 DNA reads TGTGCCAGCGGAGGGGATGTGCATCAGCCCCAGCATTTT. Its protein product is CASGGDVHQPQHF. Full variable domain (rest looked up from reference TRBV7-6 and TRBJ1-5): GAGVSQSPRYKVTKRGQDVALRCDPISGHVSLYWYRQALGQGPEFLTYFNYEAQQDKSGLPNDRFSAERPEGSISTLTIQRTEQRDSAMYRCASGGDVHQPQHFGDGTRLSIL.

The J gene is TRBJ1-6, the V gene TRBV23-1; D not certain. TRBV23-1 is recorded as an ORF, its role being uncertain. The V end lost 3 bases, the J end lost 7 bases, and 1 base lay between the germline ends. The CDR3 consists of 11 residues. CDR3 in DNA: TGCGCCAGCAGTCACAATTCACCCCTCCACTTT. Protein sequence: CASSHNSPLHF.

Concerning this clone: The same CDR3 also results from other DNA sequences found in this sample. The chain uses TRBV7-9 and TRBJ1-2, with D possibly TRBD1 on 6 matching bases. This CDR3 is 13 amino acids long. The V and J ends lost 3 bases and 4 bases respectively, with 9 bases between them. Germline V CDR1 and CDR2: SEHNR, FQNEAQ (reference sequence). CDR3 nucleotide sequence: TGTGCCAGCAGCTTCGGGGGCGGCTATGGCTACACCTTC. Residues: CASSFGGGYGYTF.

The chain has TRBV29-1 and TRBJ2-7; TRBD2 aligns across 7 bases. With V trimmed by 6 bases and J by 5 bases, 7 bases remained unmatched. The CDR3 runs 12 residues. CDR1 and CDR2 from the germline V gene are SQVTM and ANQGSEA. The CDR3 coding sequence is TGCAGCGTACGACTAAGCGGGAACGAGCAGTACTTC. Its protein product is CSVRLSGNEQYF.

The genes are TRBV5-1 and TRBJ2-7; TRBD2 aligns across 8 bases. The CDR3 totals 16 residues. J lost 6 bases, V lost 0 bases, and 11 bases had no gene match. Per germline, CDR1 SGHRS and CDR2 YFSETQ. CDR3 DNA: TGCGCCAGCAGCTTGGGGCGGGCGGGAGGTCATCTCGAGCAGTACTTC. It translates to CASSLGRAGGHLEQYF.

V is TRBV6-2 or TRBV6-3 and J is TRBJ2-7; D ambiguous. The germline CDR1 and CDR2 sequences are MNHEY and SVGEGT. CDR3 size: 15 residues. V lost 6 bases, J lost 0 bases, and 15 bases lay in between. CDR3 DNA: TGTGCCAGCAGCGTAAATGGGTTCGGCTCCTACGAGCAGTACTTC. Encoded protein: CASSVNGFGSYEQYF.

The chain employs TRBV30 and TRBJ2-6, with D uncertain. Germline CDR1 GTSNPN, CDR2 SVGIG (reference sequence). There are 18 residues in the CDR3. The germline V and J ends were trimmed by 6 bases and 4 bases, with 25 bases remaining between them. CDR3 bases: TGTGCCTGTATTACAAAAACCTTCCCCTCCGGGGGGGCCAACGTCCTGACTTTC. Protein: CACITKTFPSGGANVLTF.

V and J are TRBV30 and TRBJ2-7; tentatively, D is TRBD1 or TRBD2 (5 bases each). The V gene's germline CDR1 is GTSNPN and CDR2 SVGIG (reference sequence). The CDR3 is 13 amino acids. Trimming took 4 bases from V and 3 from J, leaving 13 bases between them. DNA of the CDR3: TGTGCCTGGACCTCCATGAGGGGCTACGAGCAGTACTTC. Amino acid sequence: CAWTSMRGYEQYF.

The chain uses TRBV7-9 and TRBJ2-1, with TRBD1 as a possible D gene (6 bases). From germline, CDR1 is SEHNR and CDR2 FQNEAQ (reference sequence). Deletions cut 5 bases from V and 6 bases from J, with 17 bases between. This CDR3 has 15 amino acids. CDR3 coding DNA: TGTGCCAGCAGCCCAAAAAACAGGGTCGGCAATGAGCAGTTCTTC. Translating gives CASSPKNRVGNEQFF.

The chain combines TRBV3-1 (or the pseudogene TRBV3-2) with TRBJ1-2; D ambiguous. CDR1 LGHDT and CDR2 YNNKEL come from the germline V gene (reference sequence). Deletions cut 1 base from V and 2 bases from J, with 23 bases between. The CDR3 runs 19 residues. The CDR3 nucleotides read TGTGCCAGCAGCCAAGGTGTTAGCGGTTTAGGCCGCAAGAACTATGGCTACACCTTC. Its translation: CASSQGVSGLGRKNYGYTF.

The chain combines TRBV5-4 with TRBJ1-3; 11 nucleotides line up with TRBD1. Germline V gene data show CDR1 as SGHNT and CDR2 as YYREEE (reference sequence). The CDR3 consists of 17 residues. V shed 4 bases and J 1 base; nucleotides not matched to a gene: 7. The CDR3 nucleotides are TGTGCCAGCAGCCAAGGACAGGGGGCCAAGTCTGGAAACACCATATATTTT. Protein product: CASSQGQGAKSGNTIYF.

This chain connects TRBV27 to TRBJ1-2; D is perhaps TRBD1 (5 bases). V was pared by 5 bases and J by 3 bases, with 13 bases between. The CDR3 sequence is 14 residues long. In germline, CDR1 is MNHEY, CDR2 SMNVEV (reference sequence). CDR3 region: CASSPLGVHYGYTF. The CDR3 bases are TGTGCCAGCAGTCCCCTAGGGGTCCACTATGGCTACACCTTC.

This chain's CDR3 is CASSLAARESGGNTIYF. In DNA, the CDR3 is TGCGCCAGCAGCTTGGCCGCGCGAGAGTCCGGAGGAAACACCATATATTTT. The chain recombines TRBV5-1 with TRBJ1-3; no clear D gene. Germline CDR1 and CDR2: SGHRS and YFSETQ. V was cut by 0 bases and J by 4 bases, with 17 bases left in between. The CDR3 sequence is 17 residues long.

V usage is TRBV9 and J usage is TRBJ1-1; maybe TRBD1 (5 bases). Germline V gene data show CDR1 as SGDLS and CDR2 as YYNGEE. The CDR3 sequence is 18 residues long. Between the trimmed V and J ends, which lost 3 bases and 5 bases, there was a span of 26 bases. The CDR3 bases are TGTGCCAGCAGCGACGACTCCCAGTCGGGGGGAGCGCGAACTGAAGCTTTCTTT. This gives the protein CASSDDSQSGGARTEAFF.

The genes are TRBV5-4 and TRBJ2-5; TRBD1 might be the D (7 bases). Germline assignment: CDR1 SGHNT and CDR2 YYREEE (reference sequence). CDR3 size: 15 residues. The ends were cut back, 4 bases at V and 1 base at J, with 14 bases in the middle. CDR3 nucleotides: TGTGCCAGCAGCCCGAGGGGGGACAGCCAAGAGACCCAGTACTTC. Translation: CASSPRGDSQETQYF. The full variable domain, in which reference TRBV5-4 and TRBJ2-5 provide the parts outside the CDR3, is ETGVTQSPTHLIKTRGQQVTLRCSSQSGHNTVSWYQQALGQGPQFIFQYYREEENGRGNFPPRFSGLQFPNYSSELNVNALELDDSALYLCASSPRGDSQETQYFGPGTRLLVL.